This T cell receptor beta chain was observed in a study of T cell repertoires in cytomegalovirus infection. Study-level information: Public signatures in TCR beta pointed to CMV infection and matching HLA type. Regarding the study as a whole: Based on cumulative public TCR beta family frequency, carriers of CMV plus the relevant HLA were identified. Within the response measured ex vivo, HLA-C-restricted CMV-specific TCR beta clonotypes were dominant.

TCRdb passed the reads through MiXCR, listing each CDR3 protein once. Among some 130,000 distinct CDR3 sequences, roughly a quarter were seen once, and the ten largest hold roughly 33%. V was pared by 4 bases and J by 5 bases, with 15 bases between. CDR1 and CDR2 from the germline V gene are SGHNT and YYREEE (reference sequence). This CDR3 spans 14 amino acids. With respect to this clonotype: Antigen: not known.

The receptor comes from a human donor in good health (CMV status not recorded). Some clones in this sample may be carry-over from other donors' samples. The chain couples TRBV5-4 to TRBJ2-5; tentative D call: TRBD2 (6 bases). The source material was PBMCs, sequenced either directly or after in vitro stimulation (not recorded which). CDR3 nucleotides: TGTGCCAGCAGCCCCGGGGGATGGTTGGAGACCCAGTACTTC. Translation: CASSPGGWLETQYF.